This T cell receptor beta chain was sequenced during a study of blood T cell repertoires in COVID-19. For the study at large: Researchers got acute and convalescent COVID-19 samples from the United States, Italy and Spain. PBMCs, B-cell-depleted T cells, or T cells provided the cDNA or gDNA that made up the material.

Sequenced by immunoSEQ multiplex PCR; TCRdb stores in-frame clones only, minus some. The sample has 300,000 or so clones, around nine tenths seen once. The germline V gene encodes CDR1 SGHNT and CDR2 YYREEE (reference sequence). Losses at the gene ends were 4 bases for V and 4 bases for J; bases not matched to a gene: 9. CDR3 size: 15 residues. Participants' own reports of clinical history determined their cohort assignment. Before being deemed recovered, Cohort 3 donors had two negative PCRs, clearance, or symptom resolution. The receptor's source is a man in his fifties or sixties who had recovered from COVID-19. Material for sequencing was PBMCs or T cells enriched from blood (not recorded which). This chain uses TRBV5-4 with TRBJ2-3; 7 bases match TRBD1. The CDR3: CASSPRQGKADTQYF. The CDR3 DNA is TGTGCCAGCAGCCCCCGACAGGGCAAGGCAGATACGCAGTATTTT.